These T cell receptor beta chains were read from a single sample in a study of blood T cell repertoires in COVID-19. Using immunoSEQ multiplex PCR, the repertoire was profiled, and TCRdb retains in-frame clones only, with some absent. The sample records 25,000 to 35,000 clones, 87% being singletons. Input material: peripheral blood. These receptors were taken from a man aged 60-69 years with active COVID-19. CDR3s leave out the opening cysteine and the closing phenylalanine or tryptophan. The order of the fields is V gene, J gene, CDR3 protein.

V gene: TRBV10-3; J gene: TRBJ2-7; CDR3 protein: AISVAGWNEQY
V gene: TRBV25-1; J gene: TRBJ2-7; CDR3 protein: ASSEGTGSTYEQY
V gene: TRBV18; J gene: TRBJ1-3; CDR3 protein: ASSPDRGGNTIY
V gene: TRBV2; J gene: TRBJ1-2; CDR3 protein: ASKQGSVGHT
V gene: TRBV7-2; J gene: TRBJ1-3; CDR3 protein: ASSTGSPGNTIY
V gene: TRBV5-1; J gene: TRBJ2-5; CDR3 protein: ASSLRGETQY
V gene: TRBV2; J gene: TRBJ1-2; CDR3 protein: ASCGGAGGGYT
V gene: TRBV7-8; J gene: TRBJ2-7; CDR3 protein: ASSPLQRGGRYEQY
V gene: TRBV7-2; J gene: TRBJ2-2; CDR3 protein: ASSFEPPTANTGELF
V gene: TRBV15; J gene: TRBJ2-1; CDR3 protein: ATSRDEQSEQF
V gene: TRBV24-1; J gene: TRBJ2-2; CDR3 protein: ATMDSHGGELF
V gene: TRBV3-1/TRBV3-2; J gene: TRBJ1-3; CDR3 protein: ASSPLEGASGNTIY
V gene: TRBV5-6; J gene: TRBJ2-5; CDR3 protein: ASGFPTGETQY
V gene: TRBV7-9; J gene: TRBJ2-5; CDR3 protein: ASSLAATTEETQY
V gene: TRBV7-3; J gene: TRBJ1-1; CDR3 protein: ASSLGGFPENTEAF
V gene: TRBV12-3/TRBV12-4; J gene: TRBJ1-6; CDR3 protein: ASNQGYNSPLH